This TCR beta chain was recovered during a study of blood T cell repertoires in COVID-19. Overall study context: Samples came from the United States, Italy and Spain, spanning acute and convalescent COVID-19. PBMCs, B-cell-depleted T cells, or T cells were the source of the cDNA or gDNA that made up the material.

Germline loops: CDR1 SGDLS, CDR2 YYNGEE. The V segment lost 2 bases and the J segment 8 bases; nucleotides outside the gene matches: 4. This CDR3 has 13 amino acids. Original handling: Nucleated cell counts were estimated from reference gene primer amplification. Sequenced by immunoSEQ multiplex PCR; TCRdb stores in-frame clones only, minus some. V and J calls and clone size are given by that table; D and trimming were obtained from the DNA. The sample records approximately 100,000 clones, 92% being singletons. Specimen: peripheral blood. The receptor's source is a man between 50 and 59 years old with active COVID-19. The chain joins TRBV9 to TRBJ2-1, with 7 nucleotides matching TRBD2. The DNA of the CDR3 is TGTGCCAGCAGCGTTGCGGCGGGGGATGAGCAGTTCTTC. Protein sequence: CASSVAAGDEQFF.